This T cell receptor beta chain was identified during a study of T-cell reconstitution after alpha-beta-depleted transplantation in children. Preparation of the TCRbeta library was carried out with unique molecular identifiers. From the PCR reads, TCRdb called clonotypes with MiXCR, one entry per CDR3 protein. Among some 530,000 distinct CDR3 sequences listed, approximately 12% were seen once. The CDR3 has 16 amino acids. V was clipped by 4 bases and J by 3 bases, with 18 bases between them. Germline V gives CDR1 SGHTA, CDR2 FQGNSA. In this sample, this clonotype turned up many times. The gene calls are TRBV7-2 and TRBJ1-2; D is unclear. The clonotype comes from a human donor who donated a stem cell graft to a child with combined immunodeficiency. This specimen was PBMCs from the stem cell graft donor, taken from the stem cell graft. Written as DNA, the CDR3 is TGTGCCAGCAGCTCCACCCCACCGGAGGTCGACTATGGCTACACCTTC. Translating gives CASSSTPPEVDYGYTF.